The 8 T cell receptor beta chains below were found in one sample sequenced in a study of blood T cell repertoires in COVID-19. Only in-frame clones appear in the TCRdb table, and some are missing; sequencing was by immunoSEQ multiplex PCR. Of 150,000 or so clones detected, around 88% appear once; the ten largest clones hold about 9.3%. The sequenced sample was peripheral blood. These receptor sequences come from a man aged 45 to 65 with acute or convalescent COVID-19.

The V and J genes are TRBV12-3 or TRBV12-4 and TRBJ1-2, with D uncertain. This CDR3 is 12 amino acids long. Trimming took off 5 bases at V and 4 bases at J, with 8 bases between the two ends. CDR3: CASSRPFYGYTF. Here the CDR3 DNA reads TGTGCCAGCAGTCGTCCCTTCTATGGCTACACCTTC.

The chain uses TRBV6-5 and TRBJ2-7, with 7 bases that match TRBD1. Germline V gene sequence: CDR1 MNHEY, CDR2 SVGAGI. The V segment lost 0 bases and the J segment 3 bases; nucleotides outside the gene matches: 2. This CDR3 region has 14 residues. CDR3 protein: CASSYSRGHYEQYF. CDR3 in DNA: TGTGCCAGCAGTTACTCGAGGGGGCACTACGAGCAGTACTTC.

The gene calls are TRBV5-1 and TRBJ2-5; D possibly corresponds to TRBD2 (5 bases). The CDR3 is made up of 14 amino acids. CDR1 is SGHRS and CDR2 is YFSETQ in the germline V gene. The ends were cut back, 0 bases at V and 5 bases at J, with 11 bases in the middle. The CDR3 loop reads CASSLGENLETQYF. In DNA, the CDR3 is TGCGCCAGCAGCTTGGGGGAGAATTTGGAGACCCAGTACTTC.

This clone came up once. This CDR3 reads CASSPDRGSSEKLFF. CDR3 sequence (DNA): TGTGCCAGCTCACCTGACAGGGGTTCCAGTGAAAAACTGTTTTTT. This chain connects TRBV18 to TRBJ1-4; 8 bases fit TRBD1. The V and J ends lost 3 bases and 7 bases, in that order; junction bases with no gene match: 7. The CDR3 has 15 residues. CDR1 and CDR2 (germline): KGHSH, LQKENI.

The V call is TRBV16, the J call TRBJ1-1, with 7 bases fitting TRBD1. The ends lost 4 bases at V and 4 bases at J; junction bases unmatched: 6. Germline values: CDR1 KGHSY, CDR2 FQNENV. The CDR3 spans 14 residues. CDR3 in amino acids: CASSRKTGATEAFF. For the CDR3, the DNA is TGTGCCAGCAGCCGCAAAACAGGGGCCACTGAAGCTTTCTTT.

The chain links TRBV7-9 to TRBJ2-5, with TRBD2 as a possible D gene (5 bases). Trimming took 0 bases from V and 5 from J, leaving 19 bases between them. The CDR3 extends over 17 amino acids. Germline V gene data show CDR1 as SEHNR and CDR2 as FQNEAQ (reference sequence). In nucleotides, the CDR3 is TGTGCCAGCAGCTTAGCGGCGTCTAGCTCCCTTGCCGAGACCCAGTACTTC. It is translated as CASSLAASSSLAETQYF. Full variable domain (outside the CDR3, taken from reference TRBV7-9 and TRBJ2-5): DTGVSQNPRHKITKRGQNVTFRCDPISEHNRLYWYRQTLGQGPEFLTYFQNEAQLEKSRLLSDRFSAERPKGSFSTLEIQRTEQGDSAMYLCASSLAASSSLAETQYFGPGTRLLVL.

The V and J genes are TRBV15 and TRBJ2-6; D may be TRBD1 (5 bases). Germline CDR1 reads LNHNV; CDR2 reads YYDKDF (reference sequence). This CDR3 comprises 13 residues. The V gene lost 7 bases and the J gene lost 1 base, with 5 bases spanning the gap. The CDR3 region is CATKGSGANVLTF. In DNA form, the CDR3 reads TGTGCCACCAAGGGGTCTGGGGCCAACGTCCTGACTTTC. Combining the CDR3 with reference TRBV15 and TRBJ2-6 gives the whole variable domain DAMVIQNPRYQVTQFGKPVTLSCSQTLNHNVMYWYQQKSSQAPKLLFHYYDKDFNNEADTPDNFQSRRPNTSFCFLDIRSPGLGDTAMYLCATKGSGANVLTFGAGSRLTVL.

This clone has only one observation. The CDR3 nucleotides are TGTGCCAGCAGCCCATCCAATGCCGCGGGGACTGAAGCTTTCTTT. Amino acids: CASSPSNAAGTEAFF. The chain has TRBV7-9 and TRBJ1-1; D is unclear. Germline V gene lookup returns CDR1 SEHNR and CDR2 FQNEAQ (reference sequence). V was pared by 5 bases and J by 5 bases, with 18 bases between. CDR3 length equals 15 residues.